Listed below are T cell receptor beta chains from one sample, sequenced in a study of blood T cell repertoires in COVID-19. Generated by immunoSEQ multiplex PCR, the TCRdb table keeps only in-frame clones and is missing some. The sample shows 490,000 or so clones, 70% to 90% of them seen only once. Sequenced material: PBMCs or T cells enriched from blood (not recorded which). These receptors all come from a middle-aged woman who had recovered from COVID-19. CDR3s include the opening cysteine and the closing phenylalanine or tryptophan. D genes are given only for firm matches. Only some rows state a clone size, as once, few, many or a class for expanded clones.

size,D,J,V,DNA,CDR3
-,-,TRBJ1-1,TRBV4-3,TGCGCCAGCAGCCAATTATCTTCCGTCGGGGGTGTGAACACTGAAGCTTTCTTT,CASSQLSSVGGVNTEAFF
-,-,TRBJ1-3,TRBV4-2,TGTGCCAGCAGCCAAGAGGGACATGGGGTCGGCTCCTACTCTGGAAACACCATATATTTT,CASSQEGHGVGSYSGNTIYF
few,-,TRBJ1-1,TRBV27,TGTGCCACACAGGGTAGGGTGAACACTGAAGCTTTCTTT,CATQGRVNTEAFF
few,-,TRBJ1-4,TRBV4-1,TGCGCCAGCAGCCAAGTCGGGGACTTCAAGGGGTGGCTGTTTTTT,CASSQVGDFKGWLFF
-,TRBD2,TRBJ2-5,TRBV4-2,TGTGCCAGCAGCACCCAATCGGGAGGGGGAGTGGAGACCCAGTACTTC,CASSTQSGGGVETQYF
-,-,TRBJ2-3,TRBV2,TGTGCCAGCACCGATACAAAGGCCAGGGTGACGACAGATACGCAGTATTTT,CASTDTKARVTTDTQYF
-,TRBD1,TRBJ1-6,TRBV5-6,TGTGCCAGCAGCTTCCCGACAGGGGGGAGGAATTCACCCCTCCACTTT,CASSFPTGGRNSPLHF
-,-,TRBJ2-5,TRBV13,TGTGCCAGCAGTCCGACATACCAAGAGACCCAGTACTTC,CASSPTYQETQYF
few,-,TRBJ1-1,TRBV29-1,TGCAGCGTGTGGCCTCAGCGCGGCGGTCGGACTGAAGCTTTCTTT,CSVWPQRGGRTEAFF
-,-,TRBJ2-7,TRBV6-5,TGTGCCAGCAGTTTGGGGCGGCTAGAGAACTACGAGCAGTACTTC,CASSLGRLENYEQYF
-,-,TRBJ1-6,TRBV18,TGTGCCAGCTCACTTTCGGGTTCTATAAATTCACCCCTCCACTTT,CASSLSGSINSPLHF
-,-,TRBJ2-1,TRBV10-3,TGTGCCATCAGTGGGCCGAGTCAGACGGGGTCCTACAATGAGCAGTTCTTC,CAISGPSQTGSYNEQFF
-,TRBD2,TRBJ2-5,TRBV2,TGTGCCAGCAGTGAAGCAATGGTAGCGGGCGACCAAGAGACCCAGTACTTC,CASSEAMVAGDQETQYF
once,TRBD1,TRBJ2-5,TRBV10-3,TGTGCCATAAAGGACAGGGGCAGTGAGACCCAGTACTTC,CAIKDRGSETQYF
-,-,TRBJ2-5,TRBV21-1,TGTGCCAGCAGCAAAGTTTCATGCCGGGAGACCCAGTACTTC,CASSKVSCRETQYF
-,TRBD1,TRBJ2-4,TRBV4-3,TGCGCCAGCAGCCAAGACAGGGGGAAAAACATTCAGTACTTC,CASSQDRGKNIQYF
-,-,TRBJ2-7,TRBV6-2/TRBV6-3,TGTGCCAGCAGTCGTCGGGGCGAGCAGTACTTC,CASSRRGEQYF
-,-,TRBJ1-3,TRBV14,TGTGCCAGCAGCCAAGTAAGCGTCCCTGGAAACACCATATATTTT,CASSQVSVPGNTIYF
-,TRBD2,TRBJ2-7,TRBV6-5,TGTGCCAGCAGTTCGAGCGGGAGGGGCTCCTACGAGCAGTACTTC,CASSSSGRGSYEQYF
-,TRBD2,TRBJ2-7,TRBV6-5,TGTGCCAGCAGAGGGACTAGCGGACCCTACGAGCAGTACTTC,CASRGTSGPYEQYF
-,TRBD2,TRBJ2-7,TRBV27,TGTGCCAGCAGTTTATCGGCGGGAGGCTCCTACGAGCAGTACTTC,CASSLSAGGSYEQYF
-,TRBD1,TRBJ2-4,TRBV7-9,TGTGCCAGCAGCTTAGTGGGACAGGGGGACAAAAACATTCAGTACTTC,CASSLVGQGDKNIQYF
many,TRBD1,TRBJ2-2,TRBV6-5,TGTGCCAGCAGACCCGGGACAGGGGTCACCGGGGAGCTGTTTTTT,CASRPGTGVTGELFF
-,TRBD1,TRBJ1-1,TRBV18,TGTGCCAGCTCACTCACAGGGGACGCGAGTACGAACACTGAAGCTTTCTTT,CASSLTGDASTNTEAFF
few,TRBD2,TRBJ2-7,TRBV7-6,TGTGCCAGCAGCACCCAACCACCGGGACTAGCGGGAGGGCCTTCCTACGAGCAGTACTTC,CASSTQPPGLAGGPSYEQYF
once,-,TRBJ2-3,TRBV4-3,TGCGCCAGCAGCCAAGCAGAAAGCATGGCGGCGATCGGTACGCAGTATTTT,CASSQAESMAAIGTQYF
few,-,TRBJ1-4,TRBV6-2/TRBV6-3,TGTGCCAGCAGTACCTCACAGATCAAAAATGAAAAACTGTTTTTT,CASSTSQIKNEKLFF
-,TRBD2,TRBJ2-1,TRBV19,TGTGCCAGTAGCACCGGGACTAGCAAGAATGAGCAGTTCTTC,CASSTGTSKNEQFF
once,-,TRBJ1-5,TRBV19,TGTGCCAGTAGGAGGACAGCTGACAATCAGCCCCAGCATTTT,CASRRTADNQPQHF
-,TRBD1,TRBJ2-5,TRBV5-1,TGCGCCAGCAGCGGACAGGGGCAGGGAGAGACCCAGTACTTC,CASSGQGQGETQYF
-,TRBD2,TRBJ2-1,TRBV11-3,TGTGCCAGCAGCTACCTGCTCCTGACTAGCGGGAGTGGCAATGAGCAGTTCTTC,CASSYLLLTSGSGNEQFF
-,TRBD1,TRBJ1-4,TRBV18,TGTGCCAGCTCACCCCCCGGGACAGGGAAGGAAAAACTGTTTTTT,CASSPPGTGKEKLFF
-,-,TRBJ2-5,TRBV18,TGTGCCAGCTCACCACCCGGACAGAAAGAGACCCAGTACTTC,CASSPPGQKETQYF
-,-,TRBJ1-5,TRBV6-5,TGTGCCAGCGCGGACGGGGTTTATAGCAATCAGCCCCAGCATTTT,CASADGVYSNQPQHF
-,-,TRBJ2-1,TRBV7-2,TGTGCCAGCAGCTCCGGCGGAGACAATGAGCAGTTCTTC,CASSSGGDNEQFF
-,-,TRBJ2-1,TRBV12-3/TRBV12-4,TGTGCCAGCAGTTCCCACTTATCTCCTGAGCAGTTCTTC,CASSSHLSPEQFF
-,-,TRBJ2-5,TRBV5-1,TGCGCCAGCAGCGGGGCCCGGCTGTACCAAGAGACCCAGTACTTC,CASSGARLYQETQYF
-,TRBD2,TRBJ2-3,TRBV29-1,TGCAGCGTTGACGGGCTAGCGGGAGATCCAGATACGCAGTATTTT,CSVDGLAGDPDTQYF
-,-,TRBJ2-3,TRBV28,TGTGCCAGCAACTCCCCCGGATATTCGGGAACAGATACGCAGTATTTT,CASNSPGYSGTDTQYF
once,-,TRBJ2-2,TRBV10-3,TGTGCCATCACAGGGGTGAGCACCGGGGAGCTGTTTTTT,CAITGVSTGELFF
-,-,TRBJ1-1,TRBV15,TGTGCCACCAGCAGAGACCTCCAGGGGACTGAAGCTTTCTTT,CATSRDLQGTEAFF
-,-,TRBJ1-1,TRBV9,TGTGCCAGCAGCGTAGGGTATCAGATACACACTGAAGCTTTCTTT,CASSVGYQIHTEAFF
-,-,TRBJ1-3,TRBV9,TGTGCCAGCTCCGAAACGGGGGGGTCTGGAAACACCATATATTTT,CASSETGGSGNTIYF
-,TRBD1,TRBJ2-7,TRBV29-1,TGCAGCGCAAAGACAGGGTCCGAGCAGTACTTC,CSAKTGSEQYF
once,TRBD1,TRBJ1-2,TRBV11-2,TGTGCCAGCAGCTTAAGGACAGGTAGCCCCGTAAACTATGGCTACACCTTC,CASSLRTGSPVNYGYTF
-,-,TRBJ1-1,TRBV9,TGTGCCAGCCAGGCAGGGATTCAGAACACTGAAGCTTTCTTT,CASQAGIQNTEAFF
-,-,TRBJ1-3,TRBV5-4,TGTGCCAGCAGCTTGTTGGAGGGAAACACCATATATTTT,CASSLLEGNTIYF
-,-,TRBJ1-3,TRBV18,TGTGCCAGCTCACCAACCCAGATAGGAAACACCATATATTTT,CASSPTQIGNTIYF
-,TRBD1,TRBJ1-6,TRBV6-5,TGTGCCAGCAGTTACTTGGGGACAGGGGATTCACCCCTCCACTTT,CASSYLGTGDSPLHF
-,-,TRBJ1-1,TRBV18,TGTGCCAGCTCACCACCGAACAGGGAAGCTTTCTTT,CASSPPNREAFF
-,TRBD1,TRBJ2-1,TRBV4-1,TGCGCCAGCAGCCAACCGACCCGGGACAGTTACAATGAGCAGTTCTTC,CASSQPTRDSYNEQFF
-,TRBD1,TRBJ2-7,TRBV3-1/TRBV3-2,TGTGCCAGCAGCCAAGACGACAGGGCCGAGCAGTACTTC,CASSQDDRAEQYF
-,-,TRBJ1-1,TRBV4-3,TGCGCCAGCAGCCAAGTAGAGAATTCTGAAGCTTTCTTT,CASSQVENSEAFF
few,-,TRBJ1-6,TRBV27,TGTGCCAGCAGTTTAGGCGGGCCCTCCTATAATTCACCCCTCCACTTT,CASSLGGPSYNSPLHF
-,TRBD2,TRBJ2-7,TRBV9,TGTGCCAGCAGCGCCGGGACTAGCCTCCACGAGCAGTACTTC,CASSAGTSLHEQYF
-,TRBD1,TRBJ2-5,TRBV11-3,TGTGCCAGCAGCCCAGGACAGGAGAAGACCCAGTACTTC,CASSPGQEKTQYF
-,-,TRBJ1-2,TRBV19,TGTGCCACCACCGGACCAGTCTGGGGACAATATGGCTACACCTTC,CATTGPVWGQYGYTF
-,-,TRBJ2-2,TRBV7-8,TGTGCCAGCAGCTATTATGGGCCGGGAACAGGGACCGGGGAGCTGTTTTTT,CASSYYGPGTGTGELFF